The 11 T cell receptor beta chains in this list originate from one sample, sequenced in a study of Graves' ophthalmopathy and Graves' hyperthyroidism. Scientists amplified the TCR beta CDR3 regions from RNA transcripts. HTBI primers primed a first-round RT-PCR, and a second-round multiplex PCR followed. TCRdb re-called the multiplex PCR reads with MiXCR, one entry per CDR3 protein. The sample consists of about 640,000 distinct CDR3 sequences, approximately 39% of them appearing once. Material: peripheral blood. All receptors come from an adult man with Graves' ophthalmopathy.

The rearrangement uses TRBV7-9 and TRBJ1-2; perhaps TRBD1 as D (5 bases). The CDR3 is made up of 13 amino acids. The V gene lost 11 bases and the J gene lost 2 bases, with 15 bases spanning the gap. CDR1 is SEHNR and CDR2 is FQNEAQ in the germline V gene (reference sequence). Here the CDR3 DNA reads TGTGCCGCACCAAGGGACCGCAACTATGGCTACACCTTC. Its translation: CAAPRDRNYGYTF. The whole variable domain, remainder taken from reference TRBV7-9 and TRBJ1-2, is DTGVSQNPRHKITKRGQNVTFRCDPISEHNRLYWYRQTLGQGPEFLTYFQNEAQLEKSRLLSDRFSAERPKGSFSTLEIQRTEQGDSAMYLCAAPRDRNYGYTFGSGTRLTVV.

This clonotype was detected ten times or more. V and J are TRBV20-1 and TRBJ1-2; D remains unclear. The CDR3 spans 13 residues. Trimming cost V 7 bases and J 0 bases, with 12 bases left between them. Germline values: CDR1 DFQATT, CDR2 SNEGSKA (reference sequence). CDR3 loop: CSVSALPNYGYTF. In DNA form, the CDR3 reads TGCAGTGTATCGGCACTTCCTAACTATGGCTACACCTTC.

In this sample, this clonotype turned up many times. V gene TRBV7-2 combines with J gene TRBJ2-5; 7 nucleotides line up with TRBD1. The CDR3 length is 14 residues. CDR1 SGHTA and CDR2 FQGNSA come from the germline V gene. The trim removed 3 bases at V and 3 bases at J, leaving 4 bases unmatched. This CDR3 is CASSFQTGKETQYF. In DNA form, the CDR3 reads TGTGCCAGCAGCTTCCAGACAGGGAAAGAGACCCAGTACTTC.

The table lists this clonotype with many counts. This sequence joins TRBV24-1 and TRBJ1-1; 7 bases map to TRBD1. After removal of 2 bases from V and 5 bases from J, the junction contained 4 bases not matched to a gene. The germline CDR1 and CDR2 sequences are KGHDR and SFDVKD. The CDR3 length is 14 residues. Written as DNA, the CDR3 is TGTGCCACCAGTGATTCAGGGGGAGGAACTGAAGCTTTCTTT. It specifies CATSDSGGGTEAFF.

This clonotype was seen only a few times. The chain carries TRBV5-1 and TRBJ1-3; TRBD1 might be the D (5 bases). CDR1 SGHRS and CDR2 YFSETQ come from the germline V gene. V was clipped by 3 bases and J by 0 bases, with 7 bases between them. The CDR3 consists of 14 residues. The CDR3 region is CASSSGTSGNTIYF. Written as DNA, the CDR3 is TGCGCCAGCAGCTCCGGGACCTCTGGAAACACCATATATTTT.

In the case of this clonotype: It is likely a read error, because the conserved phenylalanine at the end of the CDR3 is missing. Because the CDR3's place on the DNA is in doubt, the DNA is left out and the CDR3 is given as listed by TCRdb. The chain links TRBV12-3 or TRBV12-4 to TRBJ2-6; the table names TRBD1, a call not compared with the DNA. The CDR3 spans 10 amino acids, including both terminal residues. The chain's CDR3 is CASNSGTLNT.

On this clonotype: This clone may be a read error of a much larger clone one base away. The chain combines TRBV7-9 with TRBJ1-5; D is undetermined. Trimming removed 1 base at V and 8 bases at J, with 6 bases between. This CDR3 contains 12 residues. CDR1 is SEHNR, CDR2 FQNEAQ, per germline (reference sequence). This chain's CDR3 is CASSLGDEPQHF. The CDR3 nucleotides read TGTGCCAGCAGCTTAGGCGACGAGCCCCAGCATTTT. The full variable domain, completed using reference TRBV7-9 and TRBJ1-5, is DTGVSQNPRHKITKRGQNVTFRCDPISEHNRLYWYRQTLGQGPEFLTYFQNEAQLEKSRLLSDRFSAERPKGSFSTLEIQRTEQGDSAMYLCASSLGDEPQHFGDGTRLSIL.

This rearrangement joins TRBV7-2 to TRBJ1-2; no firm D call. Germline V gene data show CDR1 as SGHTA and CDR2 as FQGNSA. V gave up 1 base and J gave up 0 bases, with 6 bases separating them. The CDR3 sequence is 14 residues long. The CDR3 spells CASSLGVANYGYTF. The CDR3 DNA is TGTGCCAGCAGCTTAGGGGTAGCTAACTATGGCTACACCTTC.

This clonotype occurred many times. The chain employs TRBV20-1 and TRBJ2-7, with D possibly TRBD1 on 5 matching bases. Trimming took 6 bases from V and 0 from J, leaving 12 bases between them. The CDR3 spans 13 residues. Per germline, CDR1 DFQATT and CDR2 SNEGSKA (reference sequence). CDR3 in DNA: TGCAGTGCCGGCTGGGGCATCTCCTACGAGCAGTACTTC. It encodes CSAGWGISYEQYF.

In its sample, this clonotype was seen a few times. The junction departs from the called germline gene at one end, perhaps through a read error. This sequence joins TRBV7-8 and TRBJ1-5, with a possible D match to TRBD1 (6 bases). This CDR3 has 15 amino acids. Per the germline V gene, CDR1 is SGHVS and CDR2 is FQNEAQ. The CDR3 loop reads CASSSGDTFNQPQHF. CDR3 coding DNA: TGCGCCAGCAGCTCCGGGGACACATTCAATCAGCCCCAGCATTTT.

The V call is TRBV13, the J call TRBJ1-2, with 8 bases that match TRBD1. CDR3 length: 14 amino acids. Unmatched junction bases numbered 8, after V lost 3 bases and J lost 8 bases. Germline V gene lookup returns CDR1 PRHDT and CDR2 FYEKMQ (reference sequence). The CDR3 DNA reads as TGTGCCAGCAGCTTGCGGGCAGGGGGCGCGGGCTACACCTTC. This translates into CASSLRAGGAGYTF.